This T cell receptor beta chain derives from a study of shared clonotypes between healthy human individuals. Study-level results: The study's rarefaction showed incomplete sorted-subset sequencing despite large depth. A handful of donors showed sharing of around 5.3% of naive CD4 clonotypes. Generation of non-shared clonotypes was less probable than generation of clonotypes shared by all four donors.

Here immunoSEQ multiplex PCR was the method, and the copy in TCRdb shows in-frame clones only, minus some. The sample gives about 1.1 million clones, roughly 74% of which show up once; roughly 0.61% is in the top ten. About this clone: Antigen specificity is unknown.

There are 15 residues in the CDR3. Germline assignment: CDR1 LGHNA and CDR2 YSLEER. V was trimmed by 1 base and J by 9 bases, leaving 16 bases between them. The chain has TRBV4-3 and TRBJ2-1; D may be TRBD2 (6 bases). Sequencing used memory CD4+ T cells from PBMCs. Subset: CD45RA-negative fraction. The receptor was derived from a man younger than 35 in good health. Some clones in this sample may be carry-over from other donors' samples. The CDR3: CASSQVGGARIEQFF. The CDR3 nucleotides read TGCGCCAGCAGCCAAGTCGGGGGAGCAAGGATTGAGCAGTTCTTC.